The clone carrying this T cell receptor (beta chain) appeared once. In the original workflow: Amplification of reference gene primers was used by the study to estimate nucleated cell counts. Sequencing used immunoSEQ multiplex PCR; TCRdb keeps in-frame clones, though not all of them. That table gives V, J and clone size, and the DNA gave D and trimming. The top ten hold over 9.5% of the sample, which has roughly 68,000 clones, approximately 90% seen once. The data originate from a study of blood T cell repertoires in COVID-19. Per germline, CDR1 KGHDR and CDR2 SFDVKD. V lost 1 base and J lost 9; bases outside the gene matches: 6. The CDR3 has 15 amino acids.

The chain carries TRBV24-1 and TRBJ2-7; 12 bases align to TRBD1. The receptor comes from a woman in her 40s who had recovered from COVID-19. Material for sequencing was PBMCs or T cells enriched from blood (not recorded which). The CDR3 is CATSDFAGQGARQYF. CDR3 nucleotides: TGTGCCACCAGTGATTTTGCGGGACAGGGGGCGAGGCAGTACTTC.